There are a few counts of the clone carrying this TCR beta chain. What it binds is not known. The source of the sample is a study of circulating CD8 cells and anti-PD-1 response in melanoma. Sorting of live CD3+CD8+TCRalphabeta+ cells by PD-1 and/or TIGIT gave four subsets. Using around 14 ng of total RNA, TCR libraries were made with the QIAseq Immune Repertoire TCR panel. TCRdb called the reads again in MiXCR, with one record for every CDR3 protein. The table has 560 or so distinct CDR3 sequences, about a tenth seen once. Study-level results: PD-1 and DPOS subsets showed similar, higher clonality than DNEG.

CDR3 size: 17 residues. Germline lookup yields CDR1 MDHEN and CDR2 SYDVKM. With V trimmed by 5 bases and J by 6 bases, 16 bases remained unmatched. The J gene is TRBJ2-3, the V gene TRBV28, with 8 bases fitting TRBD2. The sample in question was CD8+ T cells from PBMCs, obtained at baseline or after one month of anti-PD-1 therapy (not recorded which). This clonotype originated in a human donor with melanoma. The CDR3 loop is CASSPSRGGSGTDTQYF. The DNA of the CDR3 is TGTGCCAGCAGTCCATCCCGGGGAGGTAGCGGGACTGATACGCAGTATTTT.